These T cell receptor beta chains were read from a single sample in a study of T cells in Graves' hyperthyroidism and ophthalmopathy. TCRdb analysed the multiplex PCR reads with MiXCR anew, one entry per CDR3 protein. Counted here are 300,000 or so distinct CDR3 sequences, 21% occurring once; the ten biggest clones make up around 48%. The sample was blood. Receptors originate from a woman aged 45 to 65 with Graves' hyperthyroidism. Each CDR3 is given with its conserved first and last residue. D genes are given only for firm matches. Some rows mark clone size as missing; the rest say once, few, many or name a class of expanded clone.

CASSLVGSSGDQYF | TGTGCCAGCAGCTTGGTTGGGTCCTCCGGCGATCAGTATTTT | TRBJ2-3 | - | few | TRBV5-6
CATSTGASGRGYNEQFF | TGTGCCACCAGCACCGGCGCTAGCGGGAGGGGTTACAATGAGCAGTTCTTC | TRBJ2-1 | TRBD2 | - | TRBV15
CSVDEGAYGYTF | TGCAGCGTTGACGAGGGTGCCTATGGCTACACCTTC | TRBJ1-2 | - | - | TRBV29-1
CSARDARGPGEQYF | TGCAGTGCTAGAGATGCCAGGGGTCCCGGCGAGCAGTACTTC | TRBJ2-7 | - | few | TRBV20-1
CSARWDRGLDEQYF | TGCAGTGCTAGGTGGGACAGGGGGCTCGACGAGCAGTACTTC | TRBJ2-7 | TRBD1 | many | TRBV20-1
CASIGLKNTEAFF | TGTGCCAGCATCGGATTGAAGAACACTGAAGCTTTCTTT | TRBJ1-1 | - | many | TRBV11-2
CASSEMGQGAQPQHF | TGTGCCAGCAGTGAAATGGGACAGGGGGCTCAGCCCCAGCATTTT | TRBJ1-5 | TRBD1 | - | TRBV6-1
CASSDSTTQYF | TGTGCCAGCAGTGATTCAACGACCCAGTACTTC | TRBJ2-5 | - | many | TRBV6-1
CASSVVGDAGEQFF | TGTGCCAGCAGCGTAGTAGGGGATGCCGGTGAGCAGTTCTTC | TRBJ2-1 | - | - | TRBV9
CASSRSRSAGYTF | TGTGCCAGCAGCCGATCAAGATCAGCTGGCTACACCTTC | TRBJ1-2 | - | - | TRBV14
CSASPGQASAGGYTF | TGCAGCGCAAGTCCGGGACAGGCGTCGGCGGGTGGCTACACCTTC | TRBJ1-2 | TRBD1 | - | TRBV29-1
CAFWTGPVGVNNEQYF | TGTGCCTTTTGGACAGGGCCGGTGGGAGTCAATAACGAGCAGTACTTC | TRBJ2-7 | TRBD1 | - | TRBV30
CASRFSPFYGYTF | TGTGCCAGCAGGTTCTCACCCTTCTATGGCTACACCTTC | TRBJ1-2 | - | many | TRBV5-5
CASTPDTGRYGYTF | TGTGCCAGCACCCCTGACACCGGAAGGTATGGCTACACCTTC | TRBJ1-2 | - | many | TRBV12-3/TRBV12-4
CAWSVPGIYNEQFF | TGTGCCTGGAGTGTTCCAGGGATCTACAATGAGCAGTTCTTC | TRBJ2-1 | - | many | TRBV30
CSASVRTSGRLGDTQYF | TGCAGTGCTAGCGTCCGGACTAGCGGGAGGTTGGGAGATACGCAGTATTTT | TRBJ2-3 | TRBD2 | many | TRBV20-1
CASSSGLALTDTQYF | TGTGCCAGCAGTTCGGGACTAGCCCTCACAGATACGCAGTATTTT | TRBJ2-3 | TRBD2 | many | TRBV27
CATLNRGGGYTF | TGTGCCACCCTCAACAGGGGTGGAGGCTACACCTTC | TRBJ1-2 | TRBD1 | many | TRBV28
CASSRLLAGATYEQYF | TGTGCCAGCAGCCGCCTGCTAGCGGGGGCAACCTACGAGCAGTACTTC | TRBJ2-7 | TRBD2 | many | TRBV14
CASKGDTSYEQYF | TGTGCCAGTAAGGGGGACACCTCCTACGAGCAGTACTTC | TRBJ2-7 | - | few | TRBV19
CASSDLYGSGKTQYF | TGTGCCAGCAGTGACTTATACGGCAGCGGGAAGACCCAGTACTTC | TRBJ2-5 | TRBD2 | many | TRBV2
CASSVAVSGDTQYF | TGTGCCAGCAGTGTTGCTGTCTCCGGAGATACGCAGTATTTT | TRBJ2-3 | - | - | TRBV2
CASSYSRETDAQYF | TGTGCCAGCAGCTACTCGCGGGAGACAGATGCGCAGTATTTT | TRBJ2-3 | TRBD2 | - | TRBV7-9
CASSMQGQGITEAFF | TGTGCCAGTAGTATGCAGGGACAGGGGATCACTGAAGCTTTCTTT | TRBJ1-1 | TRBD1 | few | TRBV19
CASSGIGGREGEQFF | TGTGCCAGCAGTGGAATAGGGGGCAGGGAGGGTGAGCAGTTCTTC | TRBJ2-1 | - | - | TRBV2
CASSLVGSGRAGETQYF | TGTGCCAGCAGCTTAGTCGGTAGCGGGAGGGCCGGGGAGACCCAGTACTTC | TRBJ2-5 | TRBD2 | many | TRBV11-3
CSARETGYTEAFF | TGCAGTGCTAGAGAAACAGGATACACTGAAGCTTTCTTT | TRBJ1-1 | - | many | TRBV20-1
CASSWRQAMNTEAFF | TGTGCCAGCAGTTGGAGACAGGCCATGAACACTGAAGCTTTCTTT | TRBJ1-1 | - | many | TRBV28
CASSYAAGPDTQYF | TGTGCCAGCAGTTACGCGGCGGGTCCAGATACGCAGTATTTT | TRBJ2-3 | - | many | TRBV6-1
CASSSRTIQETQYF | TGTGCCAGCAGCTCAAGGACTATACAAGAGACCCAGTACTTC | TRBJ2-5 | - | many | TRBV3-1
CASSLVGTTSSGANVLTF | TGCGCCAGCAGCTTGGTAGGGACTACCAGCTCTGGGGCCAACGTCCTGACTTTC | TRBJ2-6 | TRBD2 | few | TRBV5-1
CASSPAGADNSPLHF | TGTGCCAGCTCACCAGCAGGGGCTGATAATTCACCCCTCCACTTT | TRBJ1-6 | - | - | TRBV18
CASSPEFHEQYF | TGCGCCAGCAGCCCGGAGTTCCACGAGCAGTACTTC | TRBJ2-7 | - | many | TRBV5-1
CASRSDRWMFEKLFF | TGTGCCAGCAGGAGCGACAGATGGATGTTTGAAAAACTGTTTTTT | TRBJ1-4 | - | many | TRBV28
CAWSVGTNTEAFF | TGTGCCTGGAGTGTCGGAACGAACACTGAAGCTTTCTTT | TRBJ1-1 | - | many | TRBV30
CSVNEQENTEAFF | TGCAGCGTCAACGAACAGGAGAACACTGAAGCTTTCTTT | TRBJ1-1 | - | many | TRBV29-1
CASNNLGSGANVLTF | TGTGCCAGCAACAACTTGGGCTCTGGGGCCAACGTCCTGACTTTC | TRBJ2-6 | - | - | TRBV7-9
CASSRSINTGELFF | TGTGCCAGCAGCCGTAGTATTAACACCGGGGAGCTGTTTTTT | TRBJ2-2 | - | many | TRBV12-3/TRBV12-4
CASRRGWETQYF | TGTGCCAGCAGGAGGGGGTGGGAGACCCAGTACTTC | TRBJ2-5 | - | few | TRBV6-1
CSSGSWETQYF | TGCAGCTCCGGGAGTTGGGAGACCCAGTACTTC | TRBJ2-5 | - | many | TRBV20-1